Listed below are T cell receptor beta chains from one sample, sequenced in a study of regulatory T cells in long-lasting Graves disease. TCRdb analysed the multiplex PCR reads with MiXCR anew, one entry per CDR3 protein. The table lists hundreds of thousands of distinct CDR3 sequences, approximately 15% of them singletons. The same specimen was also included in a second study, on T cells in Graves' hyperthyroidism and ophthalmopathy.

The sequencing used peripheral blood mononuclear cells (PBMCs), collected at new diagnosis, from a patient treated with antithyroid drugs. The receptors come from a woman aged 25 to 39 with Graves disease. Both conserved end residues are part of each CDR3. The D gene is left open where the match is weak. Clone sizes are given selectively: once, few, many, or a class where the clone is expanded.

CDR3nt: TGTGCCAGCGGGACGCAGGGGGCTCACGAGCAGTACTTC
CDR3aa: CASGTQGAHEQYF
abundance: few
j_gene: TRBJ2-7
v_gene: TRBV28
d_gene: TRBD1

CDR3nt: TGTGCCAGCAGTGAGTCTAGGGACAGGGCCTATGGCTACACCTTC
CDR3aa: CASSESRDRAYGYTF
abundance: many
j_gene: TRBJ1-2
v_gene: TRBV2
d_gene: TRBD1

CDR3nt: TGTGCCAGCAGTGCCATACCACTAGCAAACACCGGGGAGCTGTTTTTT
CDR3aa: CASSAIPLANTGELFF
abundance: many
j_gene: TRBJ2-2
v_gene: TRBV12-3/TRBV12-4
d_gene: NA

CDR3nt: TGTGCCAGCAGCCTTTTCAGGGCGTCCGGGGAGCTGTTTTTT
CDR3aa: CASSLFRASGELFF
abundance: NA
j_gene: TRBJ2-2
v_gene: TRBV28
d_gene: NA

CDR3nt: TGTGCCAGCAGCCGACAGGGGGGCGGGCCCCAGCATTTT
CDR3aa: CASSRQGGGPQHF
abundance: few
j_gene: TRBJ1-5
v_gene: TRBV12-3/TRBV12-4
d_gene: TRBD1

CDR3nt: TGTGCCTGGAGTGTCCCTCCCACAGATACGCAGTATTTT
CDR3aa: CAWSVPPTDTQYF
abundance: few
j_gene: TRBJ2-3
v_gene: TRBV30
d_gene: NA

CDR3nt: TGTGCCAGTTACCGGGACAGGGTTAACAATGAGCAGTTCTTC
CDR3aa: CASYRDRVNNEQFF
abundance: many
j_gene: TRBJ2-1
v_gene: TRBV6-1
d_gene: TRBD1

CDR3nt: TGCGCCAGCAGCCTGGATTACGGGGGCGAGACCCAGTACTTC
CDR3aa: CASSLDYGGETQYF
abundance: NA
j_gene: TRBJ2-5
v_gene: TRBV4-1
d_gene: NA

CDR3nt: TGTGCCAGCAGTTTAGCGGACAGGGGGCGTCTTGGCAATCAGCCCCAGCATTTT
CDR3aa: CASSLADRGRLGNQPQHF
abundance: few
j_gene: TRBJ1-5
v_gene: TRBV12-3/TRBV12-4
d_gene: TRBD1

CDR3nt: TGCAGTGCTCCTCCGGCGGGCCTCTACAATGAGCAGTTCTTC
CDR3aa: CSAPPAGLYNEQFF
abundance: many
j_gene: TRBJ2-1
v_gene: TRBV20-1
d_gene: NA

CDR3nt: TGTGCCACCAGCAGTTCAACACAGGGGGCGCGGTACGAGCAGTACTTC
CDR3aa: CATSSSTQGARYEQYF
abundance: NA
j_gene: TRBJ2-7
v_gene: TRBV15
d_gene: TRBD1

CDR3nt: TGTGCCAGCAGTCCGACAGGGGACACTGAAGCTTTCTTT
CDR3aa: CASSPTGDTEAFF
abundance: many
j_gene: TRBJ1-1
v_gene: TRBV18
d_gene: TRBD1

CDR3nt: TGTGCCAGCAGTCCGACCGATTTAGCGGGAGGTGAGACCCAGTACTTC
CDR3aa: CASSPTDLAGGETQYF
abundance: many
j_gene: TRBJ2-5
v_gene: TRBV6-2/TRBV6-3
d_gene: TRBD2

CDR3nt: TGTGCCAGCAGCTTGTTCCTAGGTACCTACGAGCAGTACTTC
CDR3aa: CASSLFLGTYEQYF
abundance: many
j_gene: TRBJ2-7
v_gene: TRBV5-8
d_gene: NA

CDR3nt: TGTGCCAGCAGTTTCTACCCGGTAAAGCGGACAGGGGCTGGTAGCAATCAGCCCCAGCATTTT
CDR3aa: CASSFYPVKRTGAGSNQPQHF
abundance: many
j_gene: TRBJ1-5
v_gene: TRBV28
d_gene: TRBD1